The 10 T cell receptor beta chains in this list originate from one sample, sequenced in a study of blood T cell repertoires in COVID-19. Sequenced by immunoSEQ multiplex PCR; TCRdb stores in-frame clones only, minus some. The repertoire holds more than 250,000 clones, with around 85% as singletons. Sample: peripheral blood. The receptors originated from a woman between 25 and 40 years old who had recovered from COVID-19.

V is TRBV6-5 and J is TRBJ1-3; D may be TRBD1 (6 bases). This CDR3 contains 15 residues. With 6 bases removed from V and 0 bases from J, the gap between germline ends came to 12 bases. Germline CDR1 MNHEY, CDR2 SVGAGI. The CDR3: CASSLGHYSGNTIYF. For the CDR3, the DNA is TGTGCCAGCAGCCTGGGACATTACTCTGGAAACACCATATATTTT.

CDR3 protein: CASSPGTSGSWQYF. In nucleotides, the CDR3 is TGTGCCAGCAGCCCAGGGACTAGCGGGAGTTGGCAGTACTTC. V gene TRBV7-9 combines with J gene TRBJ2-7; 14 nucleotides line up with TRBD2. The CDR3 is 14 amino acids. Per germline, CDR1 SEHNR and CDR2 FQNEAQ (reference sequence). Losses at the gene ends were 5 bases for V and 9 bases for J; bases not matched to a gene: 6.

This chain links TRBV27 with TRBJ2-1; tentative D call: TRBD1 (6 bases). Looked up from germline, CDR1 is MNHEY and CDR2 is SMNVEV (reference sequence). The CDR3 is 15 amino acids. Trimming shortened V by 2 bases and J by 5 bases, and 13 bases separated the two germline ends. The DNA of the CDR3 is TGTGCCAGCAGTTTAAGGCCAGGGGAAAACAATGAGCAGTTCTTC. This sequence encodes CASSLRPGENNEQFF.

This chain links TRBV2 with TRBJ2-7; D not resolved. Trimming left V 8 bases short and J 0 bases short, with 11 bases between. The CDR3 is 13 residues long. The germline V gene encodes CDR1 SNHLY and CDR2 FYNNEI. As DNA, the CDR3 is TGTGCCAGCTCAGGCCAGGCCTCCTACGAGCAGTACTTC. Amino acid sequence: CASSGQASYEQYF. Combining the CDR3 with reference TRBV2 and TRBJ2-7 gives the whole variable domain EPEVTQTPSHQVTQMGQEVILRCVPISNHLYFYWYRQILGQKVEFLVSFYNNEISEKSEIFDDQFSVERPDGSNFTLKIRSTKLEDSAMYFCASSGQASYEQYFGPGTRLTVT.

This clone was seen a handful of times. The chain carries TRBV28 and TRBJ2-6; D gene uncertain. Germline lookup yields CDR1 MDHEN and CDR2 SYDVKM. V lost 5 bases, J lost 0 bases, and 14 bases lay in between. The CDR3 runs to 17 residues. The CDR3 bases are TGTGCCAGCAGTCCCCTGAGACTGAGCTCTGGGGCCAACGTCCTGACTTTC. Residues: CASSPLRLSSGANVLTF.

This clone was seen ten or more times. CDR3 residues: CASSQGWEAGNYGYTF. The CDR3 coding sequence is TGTGCCAGCAGCCAAGGGTGGGAGGCGGGGAACTATGGCTACACCTTC. The chain has TRBV3-1 (or the pseudogene TRBV3-2) and TRBJ1-2; D remains unclear. Trimming stripped 1 base from V and 2 bases from J, with 14 bases between. This CDR3 comprises 16 residues. Germline V gene lookup returns CDR1 LGHDT and CDR2 YNNKEL (reference sequence).

This chain links TRBV7-8 with TRBJ1-1; 8 nucleotides line up with TRBD1. CDR1 and CDR2 from the germline V gene are SGHVS and FQNEAQ. The CDR3 contains 13 residues. The V gene end was trimmed by 6 bases and the J gene end by 4 bases; junction bases not matched to a gene: 4. CDR3 amino acids: CASSFTGGTEAFF. DNA for the CDR3: TGTGCCAGCAGTTTCACAGGGGGCACTGAAGCTTTCTTT.

This clone is a singleton in its sample. The V call is TRBV27, the J call TRBJ1-5; a weak D match, TRBD1 (6 bases). The CDR3 covers 14 residues. Trimming pared 6 bases from V and 3 bases from J, leaving 12 bases between. Per germline, CDR1 MNHEY and CDR2 SMNVEV (reference sequence). CDR3 loop: CASSLVGHNQPQHF. DNA for the CDR3: TGTGCCAGCAGCCTTGTGGGACACAATCAGCCCCAGCATTTT.

This chain joins TRBV29-1 and TRBJ2-1; 7 positions agree with TRBD2. V lost 2 bases to trimming and J lost 5 bases; unmatched junction nucleotides: 9. The CDR3 length is 15 residues. Germline V CDR1 and CDR2: SQVTM, ANQGSEA. The CDR3 sequence is CSVEYGGSLNNEQFF. The CDR3 nucleotides read TGCAGCGTTGAATACGGGGGGAGCTTGAACAATGAGCAGTTCTTC.

This sequence joins TRBV6-5 and TRBJ2-3; D is possibly TRBD1 (5 bases). Germline V lookup: CDR1 MNHEY, CDR2 SVGAGI. The CDR3 is 12 residues long. V lost 5 bases to trimming and J lost 6 bases, with 9 bases between them. The CDR3 here is CASSQGRDTQYF. CDR3 nucleotide sequence: TGTGCCAGCAGTCAGGGCCGGGATACGCAGTATTTT.